The present T cell receptor (beta chain) was sequenced within a study of OX40 agonist ivuxolimab in advanced cancers. Background on the study: Among those treated, three patients had partial responses, one with hepatocellular carcinoma and two with cutaneous melanoma.

Per the germline V gene, CDR1 is KGHSH and CDR2 is LQKENI. The CDR3 is made up of 14 amino acids. V was pared by 4 bases and J by 4 bases, with 12 bases between. Study results and caveats: Among the lowest levels of clonal expansion were found in partial responders at 0.1-3.0 mg/kg. At 0.1 to 3.0 mg/kg and by week 6, CD4+ and CD8+ T cells in the blood had expanded clonally.

In the case of this clone: Its antigen is undetermined.

The repertoire was sequenced with immunoSEQ multiplex PCR; TCRdb's copy has only in-frame clones and lacks some. The table includes about 98,000 clones, 85% to 95% detected once. This material consisted of CD4+ or CD8+ T cells sorted from blood, taken in a trial of the OX40 agonist ivuxolimab. This sequence was found in an adult with an advanced solid tumor such as melanoma, head and neck, liver or kidney cancer. The chain employs TRBV18 and TRBJ2-3; the D is unclear. The CDR3 reads CASSQASRADTQYF. The CDR3 nucleotides are TGTGCCAGCTCACAGGCGTCTCGGGCAGATACGCAGTATTTT.